This is a list of T cell receptor beta chains from one sample in a study of patients and donors after allogeneic stem cell transplantation. A single record per CDR3 protein comes from TCRdb applying MiXCR to the RT-PCR reads. This sample has tens of thousands of distinct CDR3 sequences, with roughly 48% found just once. The sequenced sample was blood, either unsorted or a sorted T cell fraction (not recorded which). These receptors were collected from a human donor who was either an allogeneic HSCT recipient or a stem cell or donor lymphocyte infusion donor (not recorded which). It is not recorded whose cells these are; they may come from a transplant donor. Both conserved end residues are trimmed from each CDR3.

v_call	cdr3_aa
TRBV7-9	ASSSLGGFSYGYT
TRBV3-1	ASSQDLLGYT
TRBV6-5	ASSPQAQLYGYT
TRBV6-5	ARSSGYTGELF
TRBV15	ATSRGGTPNTEAF
TRBV20-1	SARGGSDTEAF
TRBV7-3	ASSSQPGARTEAF
TRBV6-5	ASSHSWPQEGDTQY
TRBV27	ASSFRQSQGYGYT
TRBV29-1	SVAREENTEAF
TRBV6-2/TRBV6-3	ASSRGLAQY
TRBV5-5	ASSSDNYGYT
TRBV11-2	ASSLSSGSGEQF
TRBV3-1	ASSQDYTEAF
TRBV3-1	ASKITGGTEAF
TRBV5-5	ASSTTGVYGYT
TRBV11-2	ASSFQGFVGYT
TRBV10-3	AISDSALNTEAF
TRBV6-5	ASSYSRGSPEAF
TRBV4-2	ASSQGSGKESPLH
TRBV2	ASTEDRGGYT
TRBV20-1	SVKEGPLWDEQF
TRBV12-3/TRBV12-4	ASSSRYGYT
TRBV6-2/TRBV6-3	ASSYLPLGTGDDQPQH
TRBV7-4	ASSPPVAWGAFNYGYT
TRBV20-1	SVATPNGQF
TRBV7-9	ASSPRSQIEAF
TRBV20-1	SAREDRIVAF
TRBV29-1	SVEGQKNTEAF
TRBV28	ASSRGGQETQY
TRBV10-3	AISEGDRKAF
TRBV12-3/TRBV12-4	ASSLRGLYTGELF
TRBV28	ASSFGRSNTEAF
TRBV20-1	SASMRQGYSEQF
TRBV12-5	ASGPRGLATDEQF
TRBV6-5	ASKSSGNYGYT
TRBV7-9	ASSLGDAGGTQY
TRBV12-3/TRBV12-4	ASSLMDSNQPQH
TRBV6-2/TRBV6-3	ASSLTSGSGHEQY
TRBV27	ASSLTRGHGYT
TRBV5-1	ASSPGGNAYT
TRBV18	ASSGQISYEQY